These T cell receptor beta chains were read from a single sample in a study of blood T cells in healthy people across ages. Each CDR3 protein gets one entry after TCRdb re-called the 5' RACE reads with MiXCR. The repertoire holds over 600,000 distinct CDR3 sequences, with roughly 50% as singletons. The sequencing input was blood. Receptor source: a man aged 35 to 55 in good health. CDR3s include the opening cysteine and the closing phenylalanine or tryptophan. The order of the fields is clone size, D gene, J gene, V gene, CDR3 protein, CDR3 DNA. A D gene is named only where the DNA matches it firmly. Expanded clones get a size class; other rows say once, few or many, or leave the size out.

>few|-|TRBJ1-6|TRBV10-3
CAIKEGDGVINSPLHF
TGTGCCATCAAAGAGGGGGACGGGGTTATTAATTCACCCCTCCACTTT
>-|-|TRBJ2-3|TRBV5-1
CASSSTGQGLTDTQYF
TGCGCCAGCAGCTCAACGGGCCAGGGGCTCACAGATACGCAGTATTTT
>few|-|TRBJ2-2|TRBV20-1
CSAPRLNTGELFF
TGCAGTGCGCCGCGCCTTAACACCGGGGAGCTGTTTTTT
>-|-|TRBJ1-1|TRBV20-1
CSADETGLNTEAFF
TGCAGTGCAGATGAGACAGGACTGAACACTGAAGCTTTCTTT
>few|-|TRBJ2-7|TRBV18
CASSPGANYEQYF
TGTGCCAGCTCACCGGGGGCAAACTACGAGCAGTACTTC
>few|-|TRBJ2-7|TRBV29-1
CSVQSGAGSYEQYF
TGCAGCGTTCAATCTGGGGCAGGCTCCTACGAGCAGTACTTC
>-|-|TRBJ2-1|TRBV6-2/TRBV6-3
CASRPTSGGGYNEQFF
TGTGCCAGCAGACCAACTTCGGGCGGAGGTTACAATGAGCAGTTCTTC
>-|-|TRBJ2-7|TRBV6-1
CANKAYEQYF
TGTGCCAACAAAGCCTACGAGCAGTACTTC
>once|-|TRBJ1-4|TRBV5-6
CASSPYPTGTNEKLFF
TGTGCCAGCAGCCCATACCCTACAGGGACAAATGAAAAACTGTTTTTT
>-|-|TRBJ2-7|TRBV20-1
CSATRGETYEQYF
TGCAGTGCTACCCGCGGGGAAACCTACGAGCAGTACTTC
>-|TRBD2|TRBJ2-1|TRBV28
CASRTAGERHNEQFF
TGTGCCAGCAGAACCGCGGGAGAGCGACACAATGAGCAGTTCTTC
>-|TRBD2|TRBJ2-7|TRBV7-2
CASSPQAGASYEQYF
TGTGCCAGCAGCCCCCAAGCGGGAGCCTCCTACGAGCAGTACTTC
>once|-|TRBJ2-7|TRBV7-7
CASSAGPGLEQYF
TGTGCCAGCAGCGCCGGGCCAGGTCTAGAGCAGTACTTC
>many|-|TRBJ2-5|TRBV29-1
CSVTGPGEQYF
TGCAGCGTTACAGGGCCGGGTGAGCAGTACTTC
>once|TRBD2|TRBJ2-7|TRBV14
CAGSLPGLADSYEQYF
TGTGCCGGCAGCCTCCCAGGACTAGCGGACTCCTACGAGCAGTACTTC
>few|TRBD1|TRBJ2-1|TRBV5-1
CASSLIPGQGRGPNEQFF
TGCGCCAGCAGCTTAATACCGGGACAGGGAAGAGGGCCAAATGAGCAGTTCTTC
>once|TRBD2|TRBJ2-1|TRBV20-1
CSGPGGPAYNEQFF
TGCAGTGGTCCGGGGGGGCCCGCCTACAATGAGCAGTTCTTC
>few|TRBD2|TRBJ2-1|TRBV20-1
CSASGRGGAFVWDEQFF
TGCAGTGCTAGTGGGCGGGGGGGAGCTTTCGTTTGGGATGAGCAGTTCTTC
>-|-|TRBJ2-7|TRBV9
CACSGDSSYEQYF
TGTGCCTGCAGCGGTGACAGCTCCTACGAGCAGTACTTC
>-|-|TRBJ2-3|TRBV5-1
CASSLAKLDADTQYF
TGCGCCAGCAGCTTGGCCAAGCTAGACGCAGATACGCAGTATTTT
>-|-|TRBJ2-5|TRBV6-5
CASSSPGRRTSGETQYF
TGTGCCAGCAGTTCTCCGGGACGAAGGACCTCCGGGGAGACCCAGTACTTC
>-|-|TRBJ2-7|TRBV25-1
CASSVSGGLSSYNEQYF
TGTGCCAGCAGTGTTTCAGGAGGATTAAGCTCCTACAATGAGCAGTACTTC
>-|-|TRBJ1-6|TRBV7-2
CASSTGFRIMGSPLHF
TGTGCCAGCAGCACTGGCTTCAGGATAATGGGTTCACCCCTCCACTTT